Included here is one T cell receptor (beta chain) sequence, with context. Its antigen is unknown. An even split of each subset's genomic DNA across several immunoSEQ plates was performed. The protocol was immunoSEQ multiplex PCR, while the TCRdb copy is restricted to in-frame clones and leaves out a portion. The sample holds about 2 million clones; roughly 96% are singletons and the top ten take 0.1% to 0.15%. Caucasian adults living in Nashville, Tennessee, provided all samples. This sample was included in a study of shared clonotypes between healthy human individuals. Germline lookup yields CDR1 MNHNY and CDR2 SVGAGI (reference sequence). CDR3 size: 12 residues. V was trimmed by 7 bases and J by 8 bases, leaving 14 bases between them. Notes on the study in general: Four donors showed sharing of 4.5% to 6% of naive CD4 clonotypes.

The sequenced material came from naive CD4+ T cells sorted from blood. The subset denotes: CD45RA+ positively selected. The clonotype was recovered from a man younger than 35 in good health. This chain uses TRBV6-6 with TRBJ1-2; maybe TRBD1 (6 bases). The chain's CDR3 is CASIRTGLGYTF. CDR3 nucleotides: TGTGCCAGCATCCGAACAGGGTTAGGCTACACCTTC.